This TCR beta chain was identified in a study of blood T cell repertoires in COVID-19. The CDR3 spans 16 residues. Germline assignment: CDR1 MGHRA and CDR2 YSYEKL. The ends were cut back, 0 bases at V and 5 bases at J, with 15 bases in the middle. Libraries were prepared by immunoSEQ multiplex PCR; TCRdb keeps only in-frame clonotypes and omits some of them. The table records fewer than 200,000 clones, about 84% of them present only once. This clone was detected only once. Participants were aged 18 to 89 years from 20 to 30 US areas. The sequence came from a middle-aged woman with acute COVID-19. V and J are TRBV4-1 and TRBJ2-3; D is undetermined. The sample consisted of PBMCs or T cells enriched from blood (not recorded which). The CDR3 bases are TGCGCCAGCAGCCAAGAGCCCAGGATTGGTAGAGATACGCAGTATTTT. It is translated as CASSQEPRIGRDTQYF.